The 18 T cell receptor beta chains reported below all come from one sample, sequenced in a study of metastatic and nonmetastatic thyroid tumors. None of the patients had undergone any treatment ahead of thyroid surgery. TCRdb re-clonotyped the PCR reads through MiXCR. The sample holds about 23,000 clones; approximately 25% are singletons and the top ten take 5.4%. The sequenced sample was tumor tissue. These receptors all come from a female donor with papillary thyroid cancer or a benign thyroid nodule (not recorded which). Some clones in this sample may be carry-over from other donors' samples.

This clone has a handful of counts. This rearrangement joins TRBV6-5 to TRBJ2-2; 8 bases are shared with TRBD1. CDR1 MNHEY and CDR2 SVGAGI come from the germline V gene. J lost 0 bases, V lost 0 bases, and 6 bases had no gene match. The CDR3 has 18 residues. CDR3 amino acids: CASSYSLGQGTNTGELFF. For the CDR3, the DNA is TGTGCCAGCAGTTACTCCCTAGGACAGGGAACGAACACCGGGGAGCTGTTTTTT.

This clone has just a few counts. V usage is TRBV28 and J usage is TRBJ2-7; 7 nucleotides match TRBD1. CDR3 size: 16 residues. Per germline, CDR1 MDHEN and CDR2 SYDVKM. Unmatched junction bases numbered 17, after V lost 6 bases and J lost 6 bases. CDR3 sequence: CASSLYPADRVVEQYF. The DNA of the CDR3 is TGTGCCAGCAGCCTTTACCCAGCTGACAGGGTAGTCGAGCAGTACTTC. The full variable domain, in which reference TRBV28 and TRBJ2-7 provide the parts outside the CDR3, is DVKVTQSSRYLVKRTGEKVFLECVQDMDHENMFWYRQDPGLGLRLIYFSYDVKMKEKGDIPEGYSVSREKKERFSLILESASTNQTSMYLCASSLYPADRVVEQYFGPGTRLTVT.

The chain joins TRBV11-2 to TRBJ2-1; D uncertain. This CDR3 region has 16 residues. V gave up 6 bases and J gave up 6 bases, with 21 bases separating them. Germline CDR1 and CDR2: SGHAT and FQNNGV. In DNA, the CDR3 is TGTGCCAGCAGGCTACGAGATCACCACTACTGCAATGAGCAGTTCTTC. It yields the protein CASRLRDHHYCNEQFF.

By share of the sample, this clone is medium-sized (0.01 to 0.1%). The V gene is TRBV12-3 or TRBV12-4, the J gene TRBJ1-5; possibly TRBD1 for D (6 bases). The V gene lost 3 bases and the J gene lost 1 base, with 13 bases spanning the gap. The CDR3 spans 16 residues. Here the CDR3 DNA reads TGTGCCAGCAGTTTTAATGGGGGCACCAGCAATCAGCCCCAGCATTTT. Translating it yields CASSFNGGTSNQPQHF.

This clone was counted at least ten times. This chain connects TRBV27 to TRBJ1-1; no definite D call. V was trimmed by 4 bases and J by 9 bases, leaving 9 bases between them. The CDR3 sequence is 11 residues long. Germline V CDR1 and CDR2: MNHEY, SMNVEV (reference sequence). In DNA, the CDR3 is TGTGCCAGCAGTTCCCGGACCAAAGCTTTCTTT. This gives the protein CASSSRTKAFF.

The table lists this clone with many counts. A much bigger clone sits one base away, suggesting this may be a read error. This same CDR3 is encoded by further DNA sequences in the sample. This rearrangement joins TRBV11-1 to TRBJ1-6; possibly TRBD1 for D (5 bases). Germline assignment: CDR1 SGHAT and CDR2 FQDESV (reference sequence). The CDR3 covers 17 residues. The CDR3 DNA reads TGTGCCAGCAGCCCCCGGATTGGGGACTCCTATAACTCACCCCTCCACTTT. It yields the protein CASSPRIGDSYNSPLHF. Using reference TRBV11-1 and TRBJ1-6 for the parts outside the CDR3, the full variable domain is EAEVAQSPRYKITEKSQAVAFWCDPISGHATLYWYRQILGQGPELLVQFQDESVVDDSQLPKDRFSAERLKGVDSTLKIQPAELGDSAMYLCASSPRIGDSYNSPLHFGNGTRLTVT.

In its sample, this clone is medium-sized (0.01 to 0.1%). The CDR3: CAWSLVRESGQYF. Written as DNA, the CDR3 is TGTGCCTGGAGCCTTGTAAGGGAGTCGGGGCAGTACTTC. The rearrangement joins TRBV30 to TRBJ2-7, with D possibly matching TRBD2 (5 bases). The CDR3 loop spans 13 amino acids. Looked up from germline, CDR1 is GTSNPN and CDR2 is SVGIG (reference sequence). Between the trimmed V and J ends, which lost 3 bases and 9 bases, there was a span of 18 bases.

This clone was seen many times. The sample has other DNA sequences that encode this CDR3 too. The chain couples TRBV5-6 to TRBJ1-6; 10 nucleotides agree with TRBD1. The germline V gene encodes CDR1 SGHDT and CDR2 YYEEEE. V lost 4 bases and J lost 9; bases outside the gene matches: 4. CDR3 size: 14 residues. The CDR3 nucleotides are TGTGCCAGCAGCGACGGACAGGGGGGTTCACCCCTCCACTTT. This codes for CASSDGQGGSPLHF. Filled out from reference TRBV5-6 and TRBJ1-6, the complete variable domain reads DAGVTQSPTHLIKTRGQQVTLRCSPKSGHDTVSWYQQALGQGPQFIFQYYEEEERQRGNFPDRFSGHQFPNYSSELNVNALLLGDSALYLCASSDGQGGSPLHFGNGTRLTVT.

Details on this clone: Its ends do not fully match the called genes, so a read error is possible. In the same sample, other DNA sequences code for this CDR3. This chain links TRBV2 with TRBJ2-2; TRBD2 is a possible D gene (5 bases). The CDR3 has 13 amino acids. CDR1 is SNHLY, CDR2 FYNNEI, per germline. CDR3 bases: TGTGCCAGCAGTTCGGGAAGGGCCGGTGAGCTGTTTTTT. It yields the protein CASSSGRAGELFF. The full variable domain, completed using reference TRBV2 and TRBJ2-2, is EPEVTQTPSHQVTQMGQEVILRCVPISNHLYFYWYRQILGQKVEFLVSFYNNEISEKSEIFDDQFSVERPDGSNFTLKIRSTKLEDSAMYFCASSSGRAGELFFGEGSRLTVL.

In this sample, this clone turned up a few times. The J gene is TRBJ2-6, the V gene TRBV6-2 or TRBV6-3; either TRBD1 or TRBD2 may fit D (6 bases each). V dropped 0 bases and J dropped 8 bases, with 20 bases sitting between them. The length of the CDR3 is 18 residues. From germline, CDR1 is MNHEY and CDR2 SVGEGT. CDR3 sequence reads: CASSYSDWGAAGSNVLTF. CDR3 sequence (DNA): TGTGCCAGCAGTTACTCGGACTGGGGGGCGGCGGGGTCCAACGTCCTGACTTTC.

This clone was recorded at least ten times. Different DNA sequences within this sample yield the same CDR3. The V gene is TRBV19, the J gene TRBJ2-2; 8 positions agree with TRBD1. The CDR3 is made up of 15 amino acids. The germline V gene encodes CDR1 LNHDA and CDR2 SQIVND (reference sequence). V lost 9 bases and J lost 4; bases outside the gene matches: 10. This chain's CDR3 is CASKRGDRLTGELFF. In DNA form, the CDR3 reads TGTGCCAGCAAAAGAGGGGACAGGCTCACCGGGGAGCTGTTTTTT.

The gene calls are TRBV5-4 and TRBJ1-2, with 9 bases matching TRBD1. With 4 bases clipped from V and 4 bases from J, the junction kept 8 bases outside the gene matches. The CDR3 consists of 15 residues. The germline V gene encodes CDR1 SGHNT and CDR2 YYREEE (reference sequence). DNA for the CDR3: TGTGCCAGCAGCGTTGGACAGGGGATCTTCTATGGCTACACCTTC. This gives the protein CASSVGQGIFYGYTF.

Of note for this clone: A much larger clonotype is one base distant, so this may be a read error. The J gene is TRBJ1-4, the V gene TRBV7-9; 8 bases line up with TRBD1. The V gene's germline CDR1 is SEHNR and CDR2 FQNEAQ (reference sequence). The CDR3 contains 13 residues. The CDR3 loop is CAISRGQGEKLFF. The CDR3 DNA reads TGTGCCATCAGCAGAGGACAGGGTGAAAAACTGTTTTTT.

This clone was recorded many times. The chain joins TRBV20-1 to TRBJ2-5, with 10 bases that match TRBD2. The V gene's germline CDR1 is DFQATT and CDR2 SNEGSKA (reference sequence). Trimming cost V 5 bases and J 5 bases; bases outside gene matches: 11. This CDR3 spans 15 amino acids. The CDR3 loop reads CSAPPRSGGAETQYF. The DNA for the CDR3 is TGCAGTGCTCCCCCCAGGAGCGGGGGGGCGGAGACCCAGTACTTC.

Only a few counts were recorded for this clone. The chain carries TRBV6-1 and TRBJ1-1; a weak D match, TRBD1 (6 bases). The CDR3 has 14 amino acids. The V end was cut by 6 bases, the J end by 0 bases, with 11 bases between. Germline V CDR1 and CDR2: MNHNS, SASEGT. The CDR3 sequence: CASRATGMNTEAFF. The CDR3 DNA reads TGTGCCAGCAGGGCGACAGGAATGAACACTGAAGCTTTCTTT.

This clone was detected ten times or more. A much larger clone is a single base away; this may be a read error. Other DNA sequences in this sample translate to the same CDR3. V and J are TRBV5-1 and TRBJ1-1, with unresolved D. Looked up from germline, CDR1 is SGHRS and CDR2 is YFSETQ. With 4 bases removed from V and 4 bases from J, the gap between germline ends came to 11 bases. The CDR3 runs 13 residues. CDR3 nucleotide sequence: TGCGCCAGCAGCGCGGGGTGGGGCACTGAAGCTTTCTTT. It codes for CASSAGWGTEAFF.

The genes are TRBV7-2 and TRBJ2-7, with 11 bases lining up with TRBD2. CDR3 length: 15 residues. V shed 6 bases, J shed 3 bases, and the junction held 7 bases outside the gene matches. The germline CDR1 and CDR2 sequences are SGHTA and FQGNSA. The CDR3 DNA reads TGTGCCAGCAGATATCAACTAGCGGGAGACTACGAGCAGTACTTC. Protein: CASRYQLAGDYEQYF.

This clone was detected ten times or more. The chain uses TRBV5-1 and TRBJ2-5, with D hard to call. The CDR3 is made up of 16 amino acids. The V and J ends lost 0 bases and 5 bases respectively, with 17 bases between them. CDR1 is SGHRS and CDR2 is YFSETQ in the germline V gene. CDR3 sequence reads: CASSLVSATGGETQYF. The CDR3 nucleotides read TGCGCCAGCAGCTTGGTCTCTGCGACCGGTGGGGAGACCCAGTACTTC. The complete variable domain, with remaining parts taken from reference TRBV5-1 and TRBJ2-5, reads KAGVTQTPRYLIKTRGQQVTLSCSPISGHRSVSWYQQTPGQGLQFLFEYFSETQRNKGNFPGRFSGRQFSNSRSEMNVSTLELGDSALYLCASSLVSATGGETQYFGPGTRLLVL.